The following is a T cell receptor (beta chain) sequence with its context. The record originates from a study of cytomegalovirus exposure and HLA in healthy donors. PCR primers comprised 60 Vbeta and 13 Jbeta primers. Clones were sequenced by immunoSEQ multiplex PCR, and TCRdb holds only the in-frame ones, with some missing. The repertoire has about 120,000 clones, around three quarters of them found once; the top ten carry approximately 5%. This TCR derives from a man over 45 in good health and CMV-seropositive. Sample: PBMCs.

The CDR3 loop reads CASSLVGQGNGYTF. CDR3 coding DNA: TGCGCCAGCAGCTTGGTGGGACAGGGGAATGGCTACACCTTC. The V and J genes are TRBV5-1 and TRBJ1-2; the match to TRBD1 covers 10 bases. This CDR3 region has 14 residues. Germline V gene data show CDR1 as SGHRS and CDR2 as YFSETQ. The trim removed 0 bases at V and 6 bases at J, leaving 2 bases unmatched.